This T cell receptor beta chain stems from a study of blood T cell repertoires in COVID-19. Between the trimmed V and J ends, which lost 3 bases and 8 bases, there was a span of 13 bases. This CDR3 region has 13 residues. The germline V gene has CDR1 KGHSH and CDR2 LQKENI. This clone has a single count. Original analysis: For nucleated cells, counts were estimated from reference gene primer amplification. Sequencing used immunoSEQ multiplex PCR; TCRdb keeps in-frame clones, though not all of them. That table is the source of V, J and clone size, and D and trimming were worked out from the DNA. This table holds 95,000 to 150,000 clones, about nine tenths found once.

The clonotype was recovered from a man in his forties or fifties with acute or convalescent COVID-19. The chain has TRBV18 and TRBJ1-2; D is unresolved. The specimen was peripheral blood. In nucleotides, the CDR3 is TGTGCCAGCTCACCCCCAGTAGGAGGCGGCTACACCTTC. Its translation is CASSPPVGGGYTF.